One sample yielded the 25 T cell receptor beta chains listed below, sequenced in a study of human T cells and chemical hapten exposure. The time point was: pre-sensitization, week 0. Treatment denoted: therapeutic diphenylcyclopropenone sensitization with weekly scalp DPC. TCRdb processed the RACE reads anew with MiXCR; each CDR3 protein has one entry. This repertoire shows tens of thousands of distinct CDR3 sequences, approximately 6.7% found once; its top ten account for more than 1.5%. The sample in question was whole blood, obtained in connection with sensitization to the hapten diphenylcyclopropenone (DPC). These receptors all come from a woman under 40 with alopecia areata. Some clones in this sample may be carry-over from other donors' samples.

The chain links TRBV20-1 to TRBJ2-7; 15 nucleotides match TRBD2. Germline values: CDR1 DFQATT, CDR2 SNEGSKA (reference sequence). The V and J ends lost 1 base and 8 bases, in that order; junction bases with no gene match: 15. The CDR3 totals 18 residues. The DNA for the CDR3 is TGCAGTGCTAGAGTCCCCGGACTAGCGGGGGGGCCGGGGAACAAGCAGTACTTC. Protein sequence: CSARVPGLAGGPGNKQYF.

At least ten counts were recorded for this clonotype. The CDR3 sequence is CASSLSSGANNEQFF. CDR3 DNA: TGTGCCAGCAGTTTGTCTAGCGGGGCGAACAATGAGCAGTTCTTC. The rearrangement joins TRBV12-3 or TRBV12-4 to TRBJ2-1; 9 bases line up with TRBD2. The junction had 5 bases not matched to a gene; V was cut back by 3 bases and J by 5 bases. The CDR3 has 15 amino acids.

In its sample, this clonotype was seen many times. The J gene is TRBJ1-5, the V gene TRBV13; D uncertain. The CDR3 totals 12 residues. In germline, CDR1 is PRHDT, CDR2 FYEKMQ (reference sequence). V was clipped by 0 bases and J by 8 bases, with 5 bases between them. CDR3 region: CASSLGLEPQHF. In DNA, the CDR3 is TGTGCCAGCAGCTTAGGCCTCGAGCCCCAGCATTTT.

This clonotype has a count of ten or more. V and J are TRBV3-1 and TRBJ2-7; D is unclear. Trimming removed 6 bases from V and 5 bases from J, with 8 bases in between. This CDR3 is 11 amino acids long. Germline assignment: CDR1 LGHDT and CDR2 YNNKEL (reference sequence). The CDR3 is CASSNTHEQYF. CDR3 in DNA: TGTGCCAGCAGTAACACTCACGAGCAGTACTTC.

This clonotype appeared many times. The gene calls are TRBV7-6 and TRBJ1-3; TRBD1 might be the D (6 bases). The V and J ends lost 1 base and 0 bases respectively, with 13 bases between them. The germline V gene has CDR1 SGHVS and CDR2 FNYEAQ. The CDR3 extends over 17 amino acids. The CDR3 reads CASSLESGQLSGNTIYF. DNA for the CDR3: TGTGCCAGCAGCTTAGAATCAGGACAGCTCTCTGGAAACACCATATATTTT.

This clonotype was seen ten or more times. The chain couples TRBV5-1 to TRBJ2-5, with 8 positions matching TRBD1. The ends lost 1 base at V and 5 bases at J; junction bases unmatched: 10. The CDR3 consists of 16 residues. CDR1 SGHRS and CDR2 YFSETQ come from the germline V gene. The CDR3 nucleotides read TGCGCCAGCAGCTTGAGGCAGGGGGCGCCTGGGGAGACCCAGTACTTC. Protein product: CASSLRQGAPGETQYF.

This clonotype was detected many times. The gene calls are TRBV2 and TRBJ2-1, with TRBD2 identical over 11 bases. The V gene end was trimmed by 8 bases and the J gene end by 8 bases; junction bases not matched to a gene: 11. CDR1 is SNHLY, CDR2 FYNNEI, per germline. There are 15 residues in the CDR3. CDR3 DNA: TGTGCCAGCTGGGGTAGCGGGGGGGCGTTCTATGAGCAGTTCTTC. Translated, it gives CASWGSGGAFYEQFF.

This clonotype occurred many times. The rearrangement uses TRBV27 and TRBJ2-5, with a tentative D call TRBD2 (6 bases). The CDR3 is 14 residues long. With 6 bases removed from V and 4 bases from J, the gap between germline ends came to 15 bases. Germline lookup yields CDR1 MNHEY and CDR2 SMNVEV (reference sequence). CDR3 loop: CASSLGGDGETQYF. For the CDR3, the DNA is TGTGCCAGCAGCCTCGGAGGGGATGGAGAGACCCAGTACTTC.

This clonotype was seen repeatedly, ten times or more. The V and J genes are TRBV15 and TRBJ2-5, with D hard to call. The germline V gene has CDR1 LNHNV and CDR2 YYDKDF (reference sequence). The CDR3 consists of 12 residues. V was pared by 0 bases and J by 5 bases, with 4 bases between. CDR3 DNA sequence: TGTGCCACCAGCAGAGATGGGGAGACCCAGTACTTC. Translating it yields CATSRDGETQYF.

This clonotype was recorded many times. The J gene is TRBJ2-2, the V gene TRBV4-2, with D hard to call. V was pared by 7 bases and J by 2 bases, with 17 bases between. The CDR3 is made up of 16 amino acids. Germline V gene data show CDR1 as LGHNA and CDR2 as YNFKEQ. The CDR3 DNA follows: TGTGCCAGCAAAGAAATGGCCTTCGCCAACACCGGGGAGCTGTTTTTT. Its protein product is CASKEMAFANTGELFF.

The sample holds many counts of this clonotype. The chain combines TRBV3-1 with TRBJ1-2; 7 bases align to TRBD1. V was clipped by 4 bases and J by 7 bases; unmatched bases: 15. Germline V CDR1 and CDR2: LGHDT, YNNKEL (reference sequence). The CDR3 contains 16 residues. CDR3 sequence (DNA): TGTGCCAGCAGCCTTTCCCGGACAGGATTGATGGGTGGCTACACCTTC. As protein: CASSLSRTGLMGGYTF.

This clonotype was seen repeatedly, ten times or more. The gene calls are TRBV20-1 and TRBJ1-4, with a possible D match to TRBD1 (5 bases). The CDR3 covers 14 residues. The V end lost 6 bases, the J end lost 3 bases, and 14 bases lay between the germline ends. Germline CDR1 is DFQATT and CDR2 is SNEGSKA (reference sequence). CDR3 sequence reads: CSAPRDRPNEKLFF. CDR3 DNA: TGCAGTGCCCCCCGGGACCGTCCTAATGAAAAACTGTTTTTT.

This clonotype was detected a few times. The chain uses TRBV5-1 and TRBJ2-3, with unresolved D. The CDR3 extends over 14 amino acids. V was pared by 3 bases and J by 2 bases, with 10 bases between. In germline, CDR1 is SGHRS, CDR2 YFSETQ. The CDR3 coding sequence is TGCGCCAGCAGCTGGGTACATTACACAGATACGCAGTATTTT. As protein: CASSWVHYTDTQYF.

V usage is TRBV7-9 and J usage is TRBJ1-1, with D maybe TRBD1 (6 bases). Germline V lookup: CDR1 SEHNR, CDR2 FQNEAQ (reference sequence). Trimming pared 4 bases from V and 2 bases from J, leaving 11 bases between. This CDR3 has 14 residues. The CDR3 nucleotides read TGTGCCAGCAGCTCCCGGACAGTCAACACTGAAGCTTTCTTT. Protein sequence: CASSSRTVNTEAFF.

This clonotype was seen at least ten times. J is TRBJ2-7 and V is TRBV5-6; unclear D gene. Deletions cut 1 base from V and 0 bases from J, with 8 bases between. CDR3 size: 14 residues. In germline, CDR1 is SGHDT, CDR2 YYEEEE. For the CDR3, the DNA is TGTGCCAGCAGCTTGAGGCCCAGCTCCTACGAGCAGTACTTC. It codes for CASSLRPSSYEQYF.

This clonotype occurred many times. This CDR3 is CASSRSQGLRDRGYEQYF. Written as DNA, the CDR3 is TGTGCCAGCAGCCGCTCCCAGGGACTCCGGGACAGGGGCTACGAGCAGTACTTC. This chain connects TRBV12-3 or TRBV12-4 to TRBJ2-7; 10 nucleotides align to TRBD1. This CDR3 region has 18 residues. Germline trimming cut 6 bases from V and 3 bases from J; bases unmatched to any gene: 17.

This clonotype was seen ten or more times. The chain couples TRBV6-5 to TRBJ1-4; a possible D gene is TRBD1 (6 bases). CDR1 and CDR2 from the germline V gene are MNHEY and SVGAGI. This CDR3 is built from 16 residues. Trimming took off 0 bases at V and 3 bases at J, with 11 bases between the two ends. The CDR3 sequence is CASSYSPRGPNEKLFF. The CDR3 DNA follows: TGTGCCAGCAGTTACTCACCCAGGGGCCCTAATGAAAAACTGTTTTTT.

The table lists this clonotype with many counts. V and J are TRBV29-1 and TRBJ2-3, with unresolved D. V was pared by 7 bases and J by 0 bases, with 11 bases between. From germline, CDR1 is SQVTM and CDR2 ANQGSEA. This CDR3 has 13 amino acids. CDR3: CSGTGVSTDTQYF. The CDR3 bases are TGCAGCGGCACCGGCGTCAGCACAGATACGCAGTATTTT.

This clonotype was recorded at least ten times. The CDR3: CASSDGTDTQYF. CDR3 bases: TGCGCCAGCTCAGATGGGACAGATACGCAGTATTTT. This chain connects TRBV5-1 to TRBJ2-3, with no clear D. V gave up 7 bases and J gave up 3 bases, with 9 bases separating them. The CDR3 covers 12 residues. CDR1 is SGHRS, CDR2 YFSETQ, per germline.

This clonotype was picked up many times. The CDR3 sequence: CASSFKRDREQFF. The CDR3 nucleotides are TGTGCCAGCAGTTTTAAAAGGGACAGGGAACAGTTCTTC. The chain recombines TRBV27 with TRBJ2-1, with 9 bases fitting TRBD1. The CDR3 loop spans 13 amino acids. V lost 3 bases to trimming and J lost 13 bases; unmatched junction nucleotides: 7. CDR1 MNHEY and CDR2 SMNVEV come from the germline V gene (reference sequence).

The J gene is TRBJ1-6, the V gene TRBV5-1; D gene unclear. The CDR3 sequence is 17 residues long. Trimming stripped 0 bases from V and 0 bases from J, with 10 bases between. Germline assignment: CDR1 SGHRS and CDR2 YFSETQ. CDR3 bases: TGCGCCAGCAGCTTGGAGTTTAGGAGCTCCTATAATTCACCCCTCCACTTT. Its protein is CASSLEFRSSYNSPLHF.

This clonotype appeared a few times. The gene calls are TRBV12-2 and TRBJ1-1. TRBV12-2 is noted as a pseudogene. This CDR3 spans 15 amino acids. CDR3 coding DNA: TGTGCAAGTCGCTTCTCCCGTTCCGGGGGTACTGAAGCTTTCTTT. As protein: CASRFSRSGGTEAFF.

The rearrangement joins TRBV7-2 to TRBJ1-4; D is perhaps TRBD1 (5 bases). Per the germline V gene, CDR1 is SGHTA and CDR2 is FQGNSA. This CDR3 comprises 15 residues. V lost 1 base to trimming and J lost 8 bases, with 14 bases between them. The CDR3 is CASSLVRGSYEKLFF. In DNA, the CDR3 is TGTGCCAGCAGCTTAGTTCGGGGGTCTTACGAAAAACTGTTTTTT.

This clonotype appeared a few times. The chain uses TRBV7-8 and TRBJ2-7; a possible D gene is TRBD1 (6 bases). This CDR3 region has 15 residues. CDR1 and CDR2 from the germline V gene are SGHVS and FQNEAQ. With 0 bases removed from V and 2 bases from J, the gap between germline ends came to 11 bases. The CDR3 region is CASSLALTGTYEQYF. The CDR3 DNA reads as TGTGCCAGCAGCTTAGCTCTGACAGGTACCTACGAGCAGTACTTC.

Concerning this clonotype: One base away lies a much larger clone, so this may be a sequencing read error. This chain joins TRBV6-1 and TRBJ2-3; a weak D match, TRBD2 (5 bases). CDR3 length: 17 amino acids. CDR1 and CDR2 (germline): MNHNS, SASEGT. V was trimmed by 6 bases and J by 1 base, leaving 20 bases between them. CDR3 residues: CASRRSGFTSRTDTQYF. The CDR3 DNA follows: TGTGCCAGCAGACGATCGGGATTCACGTCTCGCACAGATACGCAGTATTTT.